The text below deals with one T cell receptor beta chain. This clonotype has only a few counts. Its antigen remains unidentified. Base qualities are not at hand, and no much larger clone is one base apart. The sample comes from a study of T cells in Graves' hyperthyroidism and ophthalmopathy (dated by TCRdb to about 2019). Broadly, across the study: Peripheral blood was collected at initial diagnosis, before any treatment. A discovery cohort of about a hundred patients, about 44 with Graves' ophthalmopathy and 57 with stable Graves' hyperthyroidism, was used to find distinguishing TCR V-J signatures. Prospective prediction of ophthalmopathy was tested in an independent validation cohort of fewer than 20 hyperthyroidism patients and 17 patients who later progressed to ophthalmopathy. The 100 or so discovery patients were randomly split 7:3 into training and test sets. Thyroid tissue and blood T-cell repertoires from about six Graves' hyperthyroidism patients were also compared in the study. Once sampling was done, hyperthyroidism patients were given methimazole at a starting dose of 30 mg daily, whereas ophthalmopathy patients were given high-dose intravenous methylprednisolone. According to the paper, TCR Vbeta CDR3 sequencing was carried out on approximately 140 peripheral blood samples, which came from more than 40 ophthalmopathy, some 73 hyperthyroidism and some 17 progressor patients.

Study-level results and caveats: Most expanded thyroid clonotypes (frequency above 0.001) were also detected in blood, suggesting blood repertoires may reflect thyroid immune responses. Sample size was not statistically predetermined, and investigators were not blinded to group allocation. Ophthalmopathy was separated from stable hyperthyroidism by a 13 V-J signature model, with 85% to 90% sensitivity and 81% to 82% specificity obtained in cross-validation and 80%/75% obtained in testing. In validation, the model predicted progression to ophthalmopathy with roughly 70% sensitivity and approximately 72% specificity, a median of 6.5 months before onset.

Ophthalmopathy patients had moderately to severely active disease, Clinical Activity Score of at least 3, NOSPECS grade of at least 4, and duration under 3 months. Patients with uncontrolled infections, other autoimmune diseases, pregnancy or lactation were excluded. Diagnoses were based on clinical symptoms, serum thyroxine and TRAb, thyroid ultrasound and orbital computed tomography. PBMCs were separated from approximately 10 ml of fresh peripheral blood using Ficoll-Paque density gradient centrifugation. Total RNA was extracted using Trizol reagent, and RNA quality was assessed on an Agilent 2100 Bioanalyzer. V is cut by 1 base and J by 5 bases, and the space between the germline ends is 14 bases. The germline V gene encodes CDR1 SGHRS and CDR2 YFSETQ. The CDR3 runs 15 residues from the cysteine to the phenylalanine. Only the CDR3 region is kept as DNA, spanning 45 bases read in frame from base 1.

The TCR beta CDR3 regions were amplified from RNA transcripts. The TCR CDR3 was subjected to a first round of RT-PCR using the HTBI primer set and the Qiagen OneStep RT-PCR kit. The libraries were constructed in a second round of multiplex PCR and then size-selected and purified. Paired-end sequencing of the libraries was performed with 100 bp reads on an Illumina HiSeq2000. The authors processed their data as follows. SOAPnuke was used to process the raw data, with reads discarded if the reads contained adapters or uncalled bases, had a mean Phred below 15, or lacked an exact constant-primer or identifier match. High-quality paired reads were merged using COPE v1.2.5, and each unique nucleotide sequence was defined as a clonotype. MiTCR v1.1 was used to align clonotypes to the IMGT TRBV, TRBD and TRBJ reference segments. The analysis was restricted to V-J combinations with a frequency above 0.0001, which together covered about 99% of the repertoires. The TCS score was defined as F50 (clonal expansion) divided by E x V (chaos), with BLOSUM62-based TCRdist calculated between CDR3 peptides within each V-J. Welch's t-statistics and random forest reduced 500 to 650 V-J features to some 14, which were used in a naive Bayes classifier (R e1071). TCRdb's own reprocessing of the public reads used fastp at Q25 and MiXCR and kept productive beta chains. Each entry merges the rows of one CDR3 protein and shows their most common DNA and genes. TCRdb, rather than the study authors, made the V and J calls. Within this sample are about half a million distinct CDR3 sequences, with roughly 15% of them counted one time only. Roughly 29% of the sample is held by the ten biggest clonotypes.

The clonotype comes from a woman between 25 and 40 years old with Graves' ophthalmopathy. Sequencing input: blood. The chain was built from TRBV5-1 and TRBJ2-3, with TRBD2 as a weak D call on 6 bases. The DNA sequence is given as TGCGCCAGCAGCTTGTCTACGGGAGAGGGAGATACGCAGTATTTT. Its protein reads: CASSLSTGEGDTQYF. The CDR3 plus the reference TRBV5-1 and TRBJ2-3 genes for the other parts give the full variable domain: KAGVTQTPRYLIKTRGQQVTLSCSPISGHRSVSWYQQTPGQGLQFLFEYFSETQRNKGNFPGRFSGRQFSNSRSEMNVSTLELGDSALYLCASSLSTGEGDTQYFGPGTRLTVL.